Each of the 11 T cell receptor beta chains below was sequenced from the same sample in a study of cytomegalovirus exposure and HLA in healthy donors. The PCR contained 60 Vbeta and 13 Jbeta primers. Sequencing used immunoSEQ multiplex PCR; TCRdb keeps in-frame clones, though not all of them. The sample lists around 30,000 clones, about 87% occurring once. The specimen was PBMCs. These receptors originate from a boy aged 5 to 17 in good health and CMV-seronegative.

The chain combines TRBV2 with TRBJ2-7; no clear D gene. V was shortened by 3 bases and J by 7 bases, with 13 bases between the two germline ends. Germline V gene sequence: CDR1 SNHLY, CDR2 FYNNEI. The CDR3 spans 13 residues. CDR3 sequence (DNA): TGTGCCAGCAGTGAGAATGAGGATCGGGAGCAGTACTTC. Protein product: CASSENEDREQYF. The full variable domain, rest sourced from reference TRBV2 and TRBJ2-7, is EPEVTQTPSHQVTQMGQEVILRCVPISNHLYFYWYRQILGQKVEFLVSFYNNEISEKSEIFDDQFSVERPDGSNFTLKIRSTKLEDSAMYFCASSENEDREQYFGPGTRLTVT.

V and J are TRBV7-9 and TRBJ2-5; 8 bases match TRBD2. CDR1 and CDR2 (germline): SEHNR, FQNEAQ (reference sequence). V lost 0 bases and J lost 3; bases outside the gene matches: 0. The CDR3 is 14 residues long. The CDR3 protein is CASSLARGEETQYF. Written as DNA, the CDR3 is TGTGCCAGCAGCTTAGCGCGGGGGGAAGAGACCCAGTACTTC.

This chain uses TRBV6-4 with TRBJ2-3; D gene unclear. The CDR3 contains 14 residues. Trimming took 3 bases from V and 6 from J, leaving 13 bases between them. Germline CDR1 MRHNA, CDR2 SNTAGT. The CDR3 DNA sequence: TGTGCCAGCAGTGAGGCACCTGAATTGGATACGCAGTATTTT. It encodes CASSEAPELDTQYF.

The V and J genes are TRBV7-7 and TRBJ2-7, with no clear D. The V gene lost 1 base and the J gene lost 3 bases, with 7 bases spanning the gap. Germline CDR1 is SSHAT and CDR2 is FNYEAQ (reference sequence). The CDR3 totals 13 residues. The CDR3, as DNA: TGTGCCAGCAGCTTAGAACAGAACTACGAGCAGTACTTC. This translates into CASSLEQNYEQYF.

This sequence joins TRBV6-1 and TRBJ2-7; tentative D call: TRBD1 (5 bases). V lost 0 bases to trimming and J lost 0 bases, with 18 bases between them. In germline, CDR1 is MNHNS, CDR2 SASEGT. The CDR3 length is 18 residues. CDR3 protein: CASSEAAAPGSYSYEQYF. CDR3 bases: TGTGCCAGCAGTGAAGCAGCTGCTCCAGGGTCGTACTCCTACGAGCAGTACTTC.

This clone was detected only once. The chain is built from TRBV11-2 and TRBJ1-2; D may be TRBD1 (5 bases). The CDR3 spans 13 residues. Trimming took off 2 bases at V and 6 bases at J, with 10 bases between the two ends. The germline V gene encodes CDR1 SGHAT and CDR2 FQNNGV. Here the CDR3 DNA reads TGTGCCAGCAGCTTAATAGCAGGGAATGGCTACACCTTC. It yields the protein CASSLIAGNGYTF.

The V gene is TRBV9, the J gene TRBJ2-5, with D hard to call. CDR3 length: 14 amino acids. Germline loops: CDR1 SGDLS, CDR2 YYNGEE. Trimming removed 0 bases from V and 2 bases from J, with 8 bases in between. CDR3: CASSVVGGQETQYF. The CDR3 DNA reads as TGTGCCAGCAGCGTAGTCGGCGGTCAAGAGACCCAGTACTTC.

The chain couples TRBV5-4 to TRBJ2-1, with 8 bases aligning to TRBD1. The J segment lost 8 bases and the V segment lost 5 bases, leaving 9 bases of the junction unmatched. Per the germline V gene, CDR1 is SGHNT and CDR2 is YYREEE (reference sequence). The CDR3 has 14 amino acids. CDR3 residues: CASRSGGVKDEQFF. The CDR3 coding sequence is TGTGCCAGCAGATCAGGGGGCGTCAAGGATGAGCAGTTCTTC.

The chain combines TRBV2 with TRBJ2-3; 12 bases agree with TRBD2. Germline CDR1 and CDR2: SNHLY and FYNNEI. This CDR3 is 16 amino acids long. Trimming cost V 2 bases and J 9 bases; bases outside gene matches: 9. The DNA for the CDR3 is TGTGCCAGCAGTGAATGGACTAGCGGGGCCCCTGGAACGCAGTATTTT. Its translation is CASSEWTSGAPGTQYF.

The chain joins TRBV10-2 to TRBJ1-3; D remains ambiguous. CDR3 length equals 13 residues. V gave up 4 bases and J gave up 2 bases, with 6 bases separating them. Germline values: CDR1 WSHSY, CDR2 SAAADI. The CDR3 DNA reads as TGCGCCAGCAGTGCCACGGCTGGAAACACCATATATTTT. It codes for CASSATAGNTIYF.

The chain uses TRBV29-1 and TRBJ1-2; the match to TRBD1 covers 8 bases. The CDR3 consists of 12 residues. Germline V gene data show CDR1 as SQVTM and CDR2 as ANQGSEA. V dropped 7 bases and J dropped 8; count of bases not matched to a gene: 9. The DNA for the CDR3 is TGCAGCGGAGGGACAGGTTCGGGCGGCTACACCTTC. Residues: CSGGTGSGGYTF. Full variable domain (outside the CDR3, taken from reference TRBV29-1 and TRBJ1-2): SAVISQKPSRDICQRGTSLTIQCQVDSQVTMMFWYRQQPGQSLTLIATANQGSEATYESGFVIDKFPISRPNLTFSTLTVSNMSPEDSSIYLCSGGTGSGGYTFGSGTRLTVV.